The source of this T cell receptor (beta chain) is a study of regulatory T cells in long-lasting Graves disease. General observations from the study: Peripheral blood was the sole material, not thyroid tissue.

Indicated time point: newly diagnosed GD, antithyroid drugs for less than 3 months. After RNA was extracted from PBMCs, the TCR library was made from it. Arm-PCR with iRepertoire HTBI primers amplified the CDR3 regions for these TCR beta libraries. In TCRdb, the multiplex PCR reads were re-called with MiXCR into one record per CDR3 protein. Of hundreds of thousands of distinct CDR3 sequences listed, roughly 15% are singletons. In germline, CDR1 is SQVTM, CDR2 ANQGSEA. CDR3 size: 14 residues. Trimming shortened V by 7 bases and J by 2 bases, and 17 bases separated the two germline ends. This clonotype appeared many times. Its antigen is unknown. The same data also went into a second study, on T cells in Graves' hyperthyroidism and ophthalmopathy.

Source: peripheral blood mononuclear cells (PBMCs), taken at new diagnosis, from a patient treated with antithyroid drugs. This receptor was identified in a woman under 40 with Graves disease. This chain uses TRBV29-1 with TRBJ1-1; no clear D gene. The CDR3 loop reads CSAYSITSNTEAFF. In DNA form, the CDR3 reads TGCAGCGCGTACAGCATTACCTCAAACACTGAAGCTTTCTTT. The full variable domain, its missing parts supplied by reference TRBV29-1 and TRBJ1-1, is SAVISQKPSRDICQRGTSLTIQCQVDSQVTMMFWYRQQPGQSLTLIATANQGSEATYESGFVIDKFPISRPNLTFSTLTVSNMSPEDSSIYLCSAYSITSNTEAFFGQGTRLTVV.